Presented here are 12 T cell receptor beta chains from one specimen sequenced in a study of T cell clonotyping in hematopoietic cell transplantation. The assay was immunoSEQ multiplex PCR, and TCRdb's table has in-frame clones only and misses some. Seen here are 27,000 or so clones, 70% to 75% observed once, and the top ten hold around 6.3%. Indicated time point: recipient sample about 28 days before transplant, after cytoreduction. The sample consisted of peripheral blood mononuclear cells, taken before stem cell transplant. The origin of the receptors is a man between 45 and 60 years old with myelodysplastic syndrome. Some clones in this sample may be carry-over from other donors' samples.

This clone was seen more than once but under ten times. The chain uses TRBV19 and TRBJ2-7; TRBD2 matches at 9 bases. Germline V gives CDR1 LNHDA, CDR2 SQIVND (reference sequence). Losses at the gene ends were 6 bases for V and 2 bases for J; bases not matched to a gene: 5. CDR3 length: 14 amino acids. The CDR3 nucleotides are TGTGCCAGTAGACCCAGCGGGAGGACCTACGAGCAGTACTTC. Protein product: CASRPSGRTYEQYF.

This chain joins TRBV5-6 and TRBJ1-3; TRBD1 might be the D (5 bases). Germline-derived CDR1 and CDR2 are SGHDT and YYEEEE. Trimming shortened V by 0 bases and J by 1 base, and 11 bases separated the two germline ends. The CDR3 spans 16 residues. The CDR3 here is CASSLAAGVSGNTIYF. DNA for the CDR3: TGTGCCAGCAGCTTGGCTGCGGGGGTTTCTGGAAACACCATATATTTT.

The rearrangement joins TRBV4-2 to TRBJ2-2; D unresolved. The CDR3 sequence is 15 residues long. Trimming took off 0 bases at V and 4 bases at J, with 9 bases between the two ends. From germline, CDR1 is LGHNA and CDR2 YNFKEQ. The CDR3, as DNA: TGTGCCAGCAGCCAAGATTGGTCCACCACCGGGGAGCTGTTTTTT. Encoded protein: CASSQDWSTTGELFF.

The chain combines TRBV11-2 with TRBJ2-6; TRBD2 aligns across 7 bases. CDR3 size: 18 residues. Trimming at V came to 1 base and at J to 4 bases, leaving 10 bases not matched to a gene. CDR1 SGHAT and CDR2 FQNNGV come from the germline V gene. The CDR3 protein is CASSLVLRAGSGANVLTF. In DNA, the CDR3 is TGTGCCAGCAGCTTAGTTCTTCGAGCGGGGTCAGGGGCCAACGTCCTGACTTTC. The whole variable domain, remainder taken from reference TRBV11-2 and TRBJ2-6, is EAGVAQSPRYKIIEKRQSVAFWCNPISGHATLYWYQQILGQGPKLLIQFQNNGVVDDSQLPKDRFSAERLKGVDSTLKIQPAKLEDSAVYLCASSLVLRAGSGANVLTFGAGSRLTVL.

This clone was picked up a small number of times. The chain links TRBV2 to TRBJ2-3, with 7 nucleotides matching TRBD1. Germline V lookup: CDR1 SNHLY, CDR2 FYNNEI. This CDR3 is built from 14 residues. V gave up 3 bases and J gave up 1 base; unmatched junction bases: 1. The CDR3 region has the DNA TGTGCCAGCAGTGATGGACAGGGCACAGATACGCAGTATTTT. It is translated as CASSDGQGTDTQYF.

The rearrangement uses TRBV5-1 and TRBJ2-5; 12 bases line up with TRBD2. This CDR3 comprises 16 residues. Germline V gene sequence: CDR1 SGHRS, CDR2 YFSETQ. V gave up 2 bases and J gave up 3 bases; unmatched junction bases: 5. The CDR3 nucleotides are TGCGCCAGCAGCTTCGGACTAGCGGGACCCGAAGAGACCCAGTACTTC. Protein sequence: CASSFGLAGPEETQYF.

The CDR3 nucleotides are TGTGCCAGCAAAGAGACAGGGGAAAATCAGCCCCAGCATTTT. It codes for CASKETGENQPQHF. The V call is TRBV6-5, the J call TRBJ1-5; 8 bases agree with TRBD1. Trimming removed 7 bases from V and 4 bases from J; junction bases left unmatched: 6. The CDR3 is 14 residues long. Germline V lookup: CDR1 MNHEY, CDR2 SVGAGI.

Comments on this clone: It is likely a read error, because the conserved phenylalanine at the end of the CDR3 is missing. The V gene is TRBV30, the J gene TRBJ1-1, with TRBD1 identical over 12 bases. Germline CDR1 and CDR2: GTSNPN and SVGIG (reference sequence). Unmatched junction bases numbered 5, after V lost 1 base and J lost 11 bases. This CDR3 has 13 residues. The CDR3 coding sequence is TGTGCCTGGAGTGAAGGGACAGGGGGCTTTGCTTTCTCT. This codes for CAWSEGTGGFAFS.

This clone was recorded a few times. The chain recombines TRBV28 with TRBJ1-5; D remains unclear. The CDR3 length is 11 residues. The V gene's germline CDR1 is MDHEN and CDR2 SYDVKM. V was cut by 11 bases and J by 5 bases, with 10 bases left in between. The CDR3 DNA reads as TGTGCCCCAGCGGAGGATCAGCCCCAGCATTTT. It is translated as CAPAEDQPQHF.

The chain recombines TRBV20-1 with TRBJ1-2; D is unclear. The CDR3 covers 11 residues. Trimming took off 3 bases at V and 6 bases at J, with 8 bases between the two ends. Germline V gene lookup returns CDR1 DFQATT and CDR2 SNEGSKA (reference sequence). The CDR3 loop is CSARFRDGYTF. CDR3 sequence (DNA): TGCAGTGCTAGGTTCCGGGATGGCTACACCTTC.

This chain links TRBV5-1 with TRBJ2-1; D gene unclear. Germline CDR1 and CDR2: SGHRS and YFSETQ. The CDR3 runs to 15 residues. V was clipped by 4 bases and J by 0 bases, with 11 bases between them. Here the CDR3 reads CASSRRVSSYNEQFF. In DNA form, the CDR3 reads TGCGCCAGCAGCCGTAGGGTCAGCTCCTACAATGAGCAGTTCTTC.

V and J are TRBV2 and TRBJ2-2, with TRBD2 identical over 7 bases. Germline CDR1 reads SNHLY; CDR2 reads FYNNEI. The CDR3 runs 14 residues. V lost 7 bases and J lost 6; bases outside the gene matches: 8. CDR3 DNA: TGTGCCAGCAACCGGGGGGAAGTCGCCGGGGAGCTGTTTTTT. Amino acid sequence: CASNRGEVAGELFF.